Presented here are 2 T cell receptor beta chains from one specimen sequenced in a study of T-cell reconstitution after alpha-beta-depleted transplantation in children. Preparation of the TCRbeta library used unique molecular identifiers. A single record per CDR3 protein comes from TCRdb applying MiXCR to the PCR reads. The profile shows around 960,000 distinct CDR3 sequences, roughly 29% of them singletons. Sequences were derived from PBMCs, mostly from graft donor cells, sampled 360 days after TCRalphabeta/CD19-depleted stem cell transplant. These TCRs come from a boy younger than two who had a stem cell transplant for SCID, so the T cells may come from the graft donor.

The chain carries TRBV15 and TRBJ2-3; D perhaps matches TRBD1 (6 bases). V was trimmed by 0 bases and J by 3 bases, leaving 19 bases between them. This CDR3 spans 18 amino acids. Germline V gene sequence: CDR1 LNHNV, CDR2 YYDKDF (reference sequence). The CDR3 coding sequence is TGTGCCACCAGCAGAGATCACTCCCTCAGGGGTAGTACAGATACGCAGTATTTT. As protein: CATSRDHSLRGSTDTQYF.

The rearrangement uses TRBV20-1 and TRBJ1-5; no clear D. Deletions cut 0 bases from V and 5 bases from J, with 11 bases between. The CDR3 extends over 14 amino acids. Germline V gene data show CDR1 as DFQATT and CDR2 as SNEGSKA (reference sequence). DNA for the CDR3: TGCAGTGCTAGAGATCTCAACAACTATCAGCCCCAGCATTTT. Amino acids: CSARDLNNYQPQHF.